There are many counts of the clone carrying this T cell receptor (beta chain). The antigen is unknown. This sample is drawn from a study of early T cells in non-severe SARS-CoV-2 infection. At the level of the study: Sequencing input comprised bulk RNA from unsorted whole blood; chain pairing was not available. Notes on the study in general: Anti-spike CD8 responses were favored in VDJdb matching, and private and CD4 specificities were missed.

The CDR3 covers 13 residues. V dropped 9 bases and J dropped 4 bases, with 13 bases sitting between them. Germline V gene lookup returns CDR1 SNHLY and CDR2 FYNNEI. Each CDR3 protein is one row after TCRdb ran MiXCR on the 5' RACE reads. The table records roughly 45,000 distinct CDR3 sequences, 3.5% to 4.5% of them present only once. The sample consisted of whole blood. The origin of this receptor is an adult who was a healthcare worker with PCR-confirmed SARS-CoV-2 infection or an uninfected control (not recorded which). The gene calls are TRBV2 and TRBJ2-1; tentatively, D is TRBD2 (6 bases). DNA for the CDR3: TGTGCCAGGCAGAGCGGACTATACAATGAGCAGTTCTTC. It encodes CARQSGLYNEQFF.